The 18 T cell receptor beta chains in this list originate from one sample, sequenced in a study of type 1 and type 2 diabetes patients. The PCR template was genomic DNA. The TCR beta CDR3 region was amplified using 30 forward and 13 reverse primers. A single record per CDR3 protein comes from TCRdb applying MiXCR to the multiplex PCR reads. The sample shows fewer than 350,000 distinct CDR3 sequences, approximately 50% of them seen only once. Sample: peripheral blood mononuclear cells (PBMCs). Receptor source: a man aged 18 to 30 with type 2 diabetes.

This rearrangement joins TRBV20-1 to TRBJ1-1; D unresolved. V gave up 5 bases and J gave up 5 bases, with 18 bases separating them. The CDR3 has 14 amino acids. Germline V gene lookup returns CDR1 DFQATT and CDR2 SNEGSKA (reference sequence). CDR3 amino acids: CSAHLRPVGTEAFF. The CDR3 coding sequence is TGCAGTGCTCACTTAAGACCGGTAGGGACTGAAGCTTTCTTT.

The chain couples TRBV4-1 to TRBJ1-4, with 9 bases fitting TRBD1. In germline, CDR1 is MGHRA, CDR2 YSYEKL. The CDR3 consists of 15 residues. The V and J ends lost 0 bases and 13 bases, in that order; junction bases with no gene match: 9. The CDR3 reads CASSQEQGQGLRLFF. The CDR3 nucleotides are TGCGCCAGCAGCCAAGAGCAGGGACAGGGTTTAAGACTGTTTTTT.

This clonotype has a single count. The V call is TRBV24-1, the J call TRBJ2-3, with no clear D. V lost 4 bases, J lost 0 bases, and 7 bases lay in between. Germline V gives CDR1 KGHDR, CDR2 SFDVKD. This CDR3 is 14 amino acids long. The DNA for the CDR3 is TGTGCCACCAGTGACTACAGTAGCACAGATACGCAGTATTTT. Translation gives CATSDYSSTDTQYF.

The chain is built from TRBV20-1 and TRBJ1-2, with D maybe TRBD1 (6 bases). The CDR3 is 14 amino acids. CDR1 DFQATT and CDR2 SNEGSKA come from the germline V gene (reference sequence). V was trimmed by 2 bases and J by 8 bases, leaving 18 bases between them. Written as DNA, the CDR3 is TGCAGTGCTAGATGGCTCTCGGGGGCGCAAGGCTACACCTTC. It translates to CSARWLSGAQGYTF.

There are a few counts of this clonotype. CDR3 loop: CASSENYGTEAFF. The CDR3 region has the DNA TGCGCCAGCAGCGAGAATTATGGGACCGAAGCTTTCTTT. The chain couples TRBV10-1 to TRBJ1-1, with D maybe TRBD1 (5 bases). Trimming took 6 bases from V and 8 from J, leaving 16 bases between them. CDR3 length equals 13 residues. In germline, CDR1 is WNHNN, CDR2 SYGVQD (reference sequence).

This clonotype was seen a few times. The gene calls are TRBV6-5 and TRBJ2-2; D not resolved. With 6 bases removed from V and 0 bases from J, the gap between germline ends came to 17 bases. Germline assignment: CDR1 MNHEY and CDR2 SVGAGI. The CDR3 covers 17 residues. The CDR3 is CASSPHPGATNTGELFF. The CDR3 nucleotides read TGTGCCAGCAGCCCCCACCCAGGAGCGACGAACACCGGGGAGCTGTTTTTT.

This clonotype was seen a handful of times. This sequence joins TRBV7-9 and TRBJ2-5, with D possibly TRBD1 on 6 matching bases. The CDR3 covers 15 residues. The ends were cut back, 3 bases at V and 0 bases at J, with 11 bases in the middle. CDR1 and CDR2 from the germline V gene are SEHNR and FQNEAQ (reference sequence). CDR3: CASSFNRDDQETQYF. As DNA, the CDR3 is TGTGCCAGCAGCTTTAACAGGGATGACCAAGAGACCCAGTACTTC.

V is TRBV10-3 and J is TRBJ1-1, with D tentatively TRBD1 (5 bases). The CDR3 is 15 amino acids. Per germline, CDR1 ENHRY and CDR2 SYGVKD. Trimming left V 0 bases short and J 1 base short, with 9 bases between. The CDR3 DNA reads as TGTGCCATCAGTGAGTCTGGGGGGACGAACACTGAAGCTTTCTTT. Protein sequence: CAISESGGTNTEAFF.

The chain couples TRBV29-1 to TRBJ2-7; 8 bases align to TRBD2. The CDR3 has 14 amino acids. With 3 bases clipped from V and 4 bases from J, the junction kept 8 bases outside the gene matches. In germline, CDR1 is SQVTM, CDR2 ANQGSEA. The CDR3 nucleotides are TGCAGCGTTGAGGAAACTAGCGGTGATTACGAGCAGTACTTC. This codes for CSVEETSGDYEQYF.

The CDR3 sequence is CASSLTGPGDTQYF. The CDR3, as DNA: TGTGCCAGCAGCCTGACGGGCCCCGGAGATACGCAGTATTTT. The V gene is TRBV7-9, the J gene TRBJ2-3, with no clear D. V was trimmed by 5 bases and J by 5 bases, leaving 14 bases between them. The CDR3 is made up of 14 amino acids. Germline V gene lookup returns CDR1 SEHNR and CDR2 FQNEAQ (reference sequence).

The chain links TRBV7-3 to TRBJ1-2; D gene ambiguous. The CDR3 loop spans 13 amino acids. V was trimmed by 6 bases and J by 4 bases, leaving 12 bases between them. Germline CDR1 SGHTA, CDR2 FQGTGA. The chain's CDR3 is CASSGDGSYGYTF. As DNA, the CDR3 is TGTGCCAGCAGTGGTGACGGAAGCTATGGCTACACCTTC.

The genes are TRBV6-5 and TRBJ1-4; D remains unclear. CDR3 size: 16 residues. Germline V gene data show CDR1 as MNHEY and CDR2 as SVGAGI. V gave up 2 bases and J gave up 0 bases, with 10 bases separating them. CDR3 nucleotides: TGTGCCAGCAGTTACGGGGTCGAAGCAACTAATGAAAAACTGTTTTTT. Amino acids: CASSYGVEATNEKLFF.

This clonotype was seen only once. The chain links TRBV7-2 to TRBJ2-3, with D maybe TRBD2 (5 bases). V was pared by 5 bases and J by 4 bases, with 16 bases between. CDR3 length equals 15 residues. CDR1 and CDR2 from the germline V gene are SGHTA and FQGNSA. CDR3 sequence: CASSPTPGKADTQYF. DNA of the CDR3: TGTGCCAGCAGCCCGACCCCCGGGAAAGCAGATACGCAGTATTTT.

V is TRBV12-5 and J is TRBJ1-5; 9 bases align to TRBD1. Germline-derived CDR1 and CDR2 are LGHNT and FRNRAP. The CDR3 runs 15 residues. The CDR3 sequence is CASTITGGAGQPQHF. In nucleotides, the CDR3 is TGTGCCAGCACCATAACAGGGGGCGCGGGTCAGCCCCAGCATTTT.

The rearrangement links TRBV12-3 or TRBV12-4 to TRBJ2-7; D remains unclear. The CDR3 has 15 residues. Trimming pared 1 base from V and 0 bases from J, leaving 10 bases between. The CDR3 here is CASSLGAVPSYEQYF. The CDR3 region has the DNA TGTGCCAGCAGTTTAGGGGCAGTACCCTCCTACGAGCAGTACTTC.

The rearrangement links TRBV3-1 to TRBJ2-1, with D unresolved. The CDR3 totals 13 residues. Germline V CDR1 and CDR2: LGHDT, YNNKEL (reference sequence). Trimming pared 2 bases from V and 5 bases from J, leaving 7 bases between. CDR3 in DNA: TGTGCCAGCAGCCAAACCGTTAACAATGAGCAGTTCTTC. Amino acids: CASSQTVNNEQFF.

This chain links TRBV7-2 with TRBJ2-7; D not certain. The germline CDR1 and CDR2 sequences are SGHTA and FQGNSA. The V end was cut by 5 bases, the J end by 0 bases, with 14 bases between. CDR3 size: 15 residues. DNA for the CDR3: TGTGCCAGCAGCCCCTCTCGGACGGGCTCCTACGAGCAGTACTTC. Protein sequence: CASSPSRTGSYEQYF.

The DNA for the CDR3 is TGTGCCAGCAGCTTTGGGCGGGTCGACGAGCAGTACTTC. This gives the protein CASSFGRVDEQYF. V gene TRBV7-2 combines with J gene TRBJ2-5, with a possible D match to TRBD2 (5 bases). With the DNA end fitting TRBJ2-7 better, the J assignment may be wrong. Looked up from germline, CDR1 is SGHTA and CDR2 is FQGNSA. The CDR3 length is 13 residues.